Detailed here is one TCR beta chain. This entry is derived from a study of blood T cell repertoires in COVID-19. Measured with immunoSEQ multiplex PCR; TCRdb has only the in-frame clones, and not every one. The sample consists of roughly 180,000 clones, around 89% of them appearing once. This CDR3 is built from 13 residues. The junction had 9 bases not matched to a gene; V was cut back by 5 bases and J by 12 bases. The sequencing sample was made of peripheral blood. This TCR was sampled from a woman between 25 and 40 years old with acute or convalescent COVID-19. The chain is built from TRBV12-3 or TRBV12-4 and TRBJ2-7, with 11 bases aligning to TRBD2. The CDR3 spells CASSNSGRARRYF. CDR3 bases: TGTGCCAGCAGTAATAGCGGGAGGGCAAGGAGGTACTTC.